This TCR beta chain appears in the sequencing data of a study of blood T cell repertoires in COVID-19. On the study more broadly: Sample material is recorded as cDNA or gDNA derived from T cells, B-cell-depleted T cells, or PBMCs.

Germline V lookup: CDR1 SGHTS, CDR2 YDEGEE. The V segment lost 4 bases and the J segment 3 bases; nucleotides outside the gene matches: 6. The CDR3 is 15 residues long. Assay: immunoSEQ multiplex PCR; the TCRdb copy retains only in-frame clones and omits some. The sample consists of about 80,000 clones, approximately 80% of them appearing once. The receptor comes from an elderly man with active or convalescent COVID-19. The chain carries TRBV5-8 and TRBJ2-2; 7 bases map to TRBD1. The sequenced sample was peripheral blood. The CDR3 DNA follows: TGTGCCAGCAGCCTCGGGACAGCTTACACCGGGGAGCTGTTTTTT. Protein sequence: CASSLGTAYTGELFF.